This paragraph reports one TCR beta chain. Its antigen remains undetermined. No qualities accompany the bases; no much larger clone lies one base away. CD8 naive samples consisted of CD45RO-negative cells that were positively selected for CCR7, yielding a CD45RA+CCR7+ population without TemRA cells. Healthy HIV-negative adults with no recently reported acute infections or vaccinations were included as donors. All donors were Caucasian adults living in Nashville, Tennessee, USA. Blood was collected by leukapheresis, and PBMCs were isolated by Ficoll-Histopaque density gradient centrifugation and then cryopreserved in liquid nitrogen vapor phase. Analytical flow cytometry was used to check the purity and quantity of each magnetically sorted T cell population. Each sorted fraction had its genomic DNA isolated and then quantified by UV absorbance on a Nanodrop 2000c. Using the deep immunoSEQ assay, TCR CDR3 regions were amplified from genomic DNA by multiplex PCR. For each cell subset, the extracted genomic DNA was distributed evenly across all wells of several immunoSEQ 96-well plates, and each plate served as one replicate. For sorted subsets, about 210 ng of genomic DNA, equivalent to around 30,000 T cell genomes, went into each replicate PCR. The purified libraries were quantified using a Qubit 3.0 fluorometer, sized with a Bioanalyzer 2100, and then quantified again using the KAPA Library Quantification kit. Every immunoSEQ 96-well plate was sequenced on a separate single-read 150-cycle Illumina NextSeq 550 flow cell. The source study handled its data this way. Because the immunoSEQ output included only junctional sequences and no quality scores, the filtering could not be the same as the filtering used for full-length reads. To assign V/J genes and CDR3, sequences were annotated using PyIR, a Python wrapper for IgBLAST v1.9, with IMGT germline references. Reads with weak V/J assignments (E-value above 1e-6), missing CDR3, stop codons, out-of-frame junctions, or ambiguous translated residues were removed. V3J clonotypes were defined as sequences sharing an identical inferred V gene, J gene, and CDR3 amino acid sequence. The percentage overlap between two repertoires was calculated by dividing the number of shared unique clonotypes by the size of the smaller repertoire. Richness of each repertoire was evaluated using RTK rarefaction, the Chao1 estimator, and Recon v2.1 estimates of unobserved clonotypes. Generation probabilities for all TCRbeta clonotypes obtained by the gDNA method from several donors were computed using OLGA. TCRdb retrieved this table from immuneACCESS and kept in-frame rearrangements only. Not all clones are present; in checked studies, unresolved V genes account for under half, and no reason is known for the remainder. V and J calls and clone size are given by that table; D and trimming were obtained from the DNA. The sample contains about 590,000 clones, around 95% of them found a single time. Roughly 0.1% of the sample is in the top ten clones.

These data originate in a study of shared clonotypes between healthy human individuals (dated by TCRdb to about 2020). About the study as a whole: A few men and a couple of women, aged 18 to 49 years, made up the cohort. For each donor, CD4 naive and CD4 memory were each given three plates, CD8 naive was given two plates, and CD8 memory was given one plate. To estimate repertoire size and how much clonotype sharing occurs between individuals, the study deeply sequenced the blood TCR repertoires of five healthy adults. To increase sequencing depth and limit assay-specific biases, different laboratories used diverse techniques to prepare libraries and sequence TCR repertoires. Per donor, leukapheresis produced somewhere between about 0.85 and 8.9 billion PBMCs. Broad study findings and their caveats: The genetic and exposure-history diversity represented was limited by the small number of donors. Pairwise subsampling indicated that sequencing depth was expected to affect the degree of clonotype sharing among donors. Approximately 5% of naive CD4, 3% to 4% of naive CD8, about 2.4% of memory CD4, and 0.35% to 0.5% of memory CD8 clonotypes were shared across several donors. Compared with non-shared clonotypes, clonotypes shared by all four sorted-subset donors had higher generation probabilities. Naive subsets generally had larger estimated clonotype richness than memory subsets did. Sampling was restricted to blood, and TCR repertoires in tissues likely differ from the TCR repertoires found in blood. Incomplete sequencing was indicated by rarefaction of sorted-subset datasets, despite the large sequencing depth.

Trimmed from V: 4 bases; trimmed from J: 9 bases; junction bases lacking a gene match: 9. Its CDR3 holds 15 amino acids, cysteine through phenylalanine. Of the read, only the CDR3 DNA is kept; its 45 bases are in frame from base 1. CDR1 SEHNR and CDR2 FQNEAQ are derived from the germline V gene (reference sequence). This TCR was recovered from a woman aged 25 to 45 in good health. The sequence is built from TRBV7-9 and TRBJ2-1; TRBD2 aligns with 10 central bases. Sequencing used naive CD8+ T cells sorted from blood. This specimen's cell subset or site label, per the study, means: CD45RA+CCR7+. The CDR3 reads CASSSTPAGGSEQFF. The DNA sequence follows: TGTGCCAGCAGCTCCACTCCAGCGGGAGGGAGTGAGCAGTTCTTC.